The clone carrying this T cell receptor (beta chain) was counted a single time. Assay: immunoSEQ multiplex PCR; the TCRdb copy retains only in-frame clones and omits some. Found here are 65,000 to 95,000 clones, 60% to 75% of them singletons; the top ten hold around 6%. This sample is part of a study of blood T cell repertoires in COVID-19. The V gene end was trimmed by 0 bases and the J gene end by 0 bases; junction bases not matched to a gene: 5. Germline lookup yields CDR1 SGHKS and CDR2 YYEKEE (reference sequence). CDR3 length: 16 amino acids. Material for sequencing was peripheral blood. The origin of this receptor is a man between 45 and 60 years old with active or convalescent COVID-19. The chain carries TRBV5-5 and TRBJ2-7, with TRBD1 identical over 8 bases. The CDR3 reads CASSLDRDRSSYEQYF. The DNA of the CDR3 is TGTGCCAGCAGCTTGGACCGGGACAGGAGCTCCTACGAGCAGTACTTC.